One and the same sample provided the 21 T cell receptor beta chains below, sequenced in a study of blood T cell repertoires in COVID-19. Only in-frame clones appear in the TCRdb table, and some are missing; sequencing was by immunoSEQ multiplex PCR. This repertoire shows 150,000 to 200,000 clones, about 78% found once; its top ten account for 15% to 20%. Input material: PBMCs or T cells enriched from blood (not recorded which). These TCRs come from a woman between 50 and 59 years old who had recovered from COVID-19.

The chain is built from TRBV2 and TRBJ2-7, with 8 bases identical to TRBD1. Germline assignment: CDR1 SNHLY and CDR2 FYNNEI. This CDR3 is 14 amino acids long. The V and J ends lost 5 bases and 2 bases, in that order; junction bases with no gene match: 5. The DNA of the CDR3 is TGTGCCAGCAGTCGGACAGGGACTGCCTACGAGCAGTACTTC. Protein: CASSRTGTAYEQYF.

The chain carries TRBV27 and TRBJ2-7; D is ambiguous. This CDR3 is built from 14 residues. Germline V gene sequence: CDR1 MNHEY, CDR2 SMNVEV (reference sequence). The V end was cut by 2 bases, the J end by 3 bases, with 11 bases between. Here the CDR3 DNA reads TGTGCCAGCAGTTTAGCCGGTGATGGCTACGAGCAGTACTTC. The encoded protein is CASSLAGDGYEQYF.

The chain has TRBV19 and TRBJ1-6; 8 positions agree with TRBD1. The V gene's germline CDR1 is LNHDA and CDR2 SQIVND (reference sequence). The CDR3 runs 15 residues. Trimming took 5 bases from V and 8 from J; bases not matched to a gene: 8. CDR3 bases: TGTGCCAGTAGTTCTACGGACAGGGCCCATTCACCCCTCCACTTT. Translation gives CASSSTDRAHSPLHF.

CDR3 loop: CASILWSGKSYEQYF. The CDR3, as DNA: TGTGCCAGCATCCTCTGGAGCGGGAAATCCTACGAGCAGTACTTC. The chain employs TRBV5-6 and TRBJ2-7; 7 bases align to TRBD2. Germline assignment: CDR1 SGHDT and CDR2 YYEEEE. The ends lost 6 bases at V and 1 base at J; junction bases unmatched: 10. The CDR3 runs 15 residues.

The chain employs TRBV28 and TRBJ2-7; D remains unclear. This CDR3 is 12 amino acids long. V was trimmed by 5 bases and J by 7 bases, leaving 12 bases between them. Germline V gene lookup returns CDR1 MDHEN and CDR2 SYDVKM. CDR3: CASSPPLREQYF. As DNA, the CDR3 is TGTGCCAGCAGTCCCCCCCTACGAGAGCAGTACTTC.

The genes are TRBV7-3 and TRBJ1-2; no clear D gene. The CDR3 is 16 amino acids. V dropped 5 bases and J dropped 0 bases, with 16 bases sitting between them. The germline V gene has CDR1 SGHTA and CDR2 FQGTGA. The CDR3 nucleotides are TGTGCCAGCAGCCCCCTAGAACGGATAGCTAACTATGGCTACACCTTC. This codes for CASSPLERIANYGYTF.

The chain is built from TRBV5-1 and TRBJ2-2; tentatively, D is TRBD2 (6 bases). The CDR3 contains 15 residues. CDR1 SGHRS and CDR2 YFSETQ come from the germline V gene. V lost 1 base and J 3 bases, leaving 10 bases between the germline ends. CDR3 sequence reads: CASSLRVADTGELFF. In DNA, the CDR3 is TGCGCCAGCAGCTTGAGGGTAGCGGACACCGGGGAGCTGTTTTTT. Variable domain in full (rest from reference TRBV5-1 and TRBJ2-2): KAGVTQTPRYLIKTRGQQVTLSCSPISGHRSVSWYQQTPGQGLQFLFEYFSETQRNKGNFPGRFSGRQFSNSRSEMNVSTLELGDSALYLCASSLRVADTGELFFGEGSRLTVL.

This clone has only one observation. This rearrangement joins TRBV4-3 to TRBJ2-2; possible D gene TRBD2, 5 bases. V was clipped by 1 base and J by 6 bases, with 18 bases between them. The V gene's germline CDR1 is LGHNA and CDR2 YSLEER. The length of the CDR3 is 17 residues. The chain's CDR3 is CASSQVVWHNGAGELFF. The CDR3 bases are TGCGCCAGCAGCCAAGTGGTTTGGCACAACGGGGCCGGGGAGCTGTTTTTT.

The chain couples TRBV25-1 to TRBJ1-2; TRBD1 matches at 8 bases. The CDR3 has 15 amino acids. Germline V gives CDR1 MGHDK, CDR2 SYGVNS. V lost 4 bases and J lost 0; bases outside the gene matches: 4. This CDR3 reads CASSADRVSNYGYTF. The CDR3 DNA is TGTGCCAGCAGTGCGGACAGGGTCTCTAACTATGGCTACACCTTC.

The CDR3 DNA sequence: TGTGCCAGCAGCCTAAGGCCGGGACTCAACACAGATACGCAGTATTTT. This codes for CASSLRPGLNTDTQYF. The chain is built from TRBV7-6 and TRBJ2-3; tentative D call: TRBD2 (6 bases). The CDR3 runs 16 residues. Trimming stripped 5 bases from V and 2 bases from J, with 17 bases between. Germline values: CDR1 SGHVS, CDR2 FNYEAQ.

The V and J genes are TRBV11-2 and TRBJ2-6; no firm D call. Between the trimmed V and J ends, which lost 3 bases and 0 bases, there was a span of 12 bases. The CDR3 is 17 residues long. Looked up from germline, CDR1 is SGHAT and CDR2 is FQNNGV. The CDR3 protein is CASSFAIPGSGANVLTF. In DNA, the CDR3 is TGTGCCAGCAGCTTCGCTATTCCTGGCTCTGGGGCCAACGTCCTGACTTTC.

This chain joins TRBV5-4 and TRBJ2-5; no clear D gene. The V end was cut by 3 bases, the J end by 4 bases, with 10 bases between. The CDR3 has 13 residues. Germline loops: CDR1 SGHNT, CDR2 YYREEE (reference sequence). The CDR3 protein is CASSWSSGETQYF. The CDR3 DNA reads TGTGCCAGCAGCTGGTCTAGTGGAGAGACCCAGTACTTC.

This rearrangement joins TRBV13 to TRBJ2-7, with 11 bases that match TRBD1. V lost 5 bases, J lost 5 bases, and 5 bases stayed unmatched. Per germline, CDR1 PRHDT and CDR2 FYEKMQ (reference sequence). The CDR3 loop spans 14 amino acids. CDR3 nucleotide sequence: TGTGCCAGCAGCCTGGGACAGGGGGGGAACGAGCAGTACTTC. Translation gives CASSLGQGGNEQYF.

The chain carries TRBV27 and TRBJ1-2, with 11 bases that match TRBD1. Germline V lookup: CDR1 MNHEY, CDR2 SMNVEV (reference sequence). CDR3 length: 14 residues. V gave up 2 bases and J gave up 7 bases; unmatched junction bases: 3. As DNA, the CDR3 is TGTGCCAGCAGTTTACGGGACAGGGGGTCTGGCTACACCTTC. This sequence encodes CASSLRDRGSGYTF.

The rearrangement links TRBV7-2 to TRBJ1-5; D might be TRBD1 (6 bases). CDR3 length equals 15 residues. Trimming left V 4 bases short and J 4 bases short, with 14 bases between. CDR1 is SGHTA and CDR2 is FQGNSA in the germline V gene. The CDR3 protein is CASSSFGQSNQPQHF. CDR3 bases: TGTGCCAGCAGCTCTTTCGGACAGTCAAATCAGCCCCAGCATTTT.

This clone was found a few times. The chain carries TRBV29-1 and TRBJ2-7; 14 bases fit TRBD2. After removal of 3 bases from V and 9 bases from J, the junction contained 7 bases not matched to a gene. The germline V gene encodes CDR1 SQVTM and CDR2 ANQGSEA. This CDR3 has 14 amino acids. The CDR3 protein is CSVEGLAGVMGQYF. The CDR3 region has the DNA TGCAGCGTTGAGGGACTAGCGGGAGTAATGGGGCAGTACTTC.

This clone was seen only a few times. This chain links TRBV5-4 with TRBJ2-5, with 8 bases that match TRBD1. Per the germline V gene, CDR1 is SGHNT and CDR2 is YYREEE (reference sequence). Trimming removed 0 bases from V and 1 base from J; junction bases left unmatched: 5. The CDR3 runs 16 residues. CDR3 nucleotides: TGTGCCAGCAGCTTGGATATAGGACAGGGCCAAGAGACCCAGTACTTC. Amino acid sequence: CASSLDIGQGQETQYF.

The table lists this clone with a count of one. The V and J genes are TRBV5-6 and TRBJ2-7, with 7 bases lining up with TRBD1. Unmatched junction bases numbered 6, after V lost 2 bases and J lost 1 base. Germline V gives CDR1 SGHDT, CDR2 YYEEEE. CDR3 length: 15 amino acids. In DNA, the CDR3 is TGTGCCAGCAGCTTTGGCCCGGGACAGTCCTACGAGCAGTACTTC. Encoded protein: CASSFGPGQSYEQYF.

The chain is built from TRBV10-2 and TRBJ1-1; 10 nucleotides agree with TRBD1. The CDR3 runs 16 residues. Looked up from germline, CDR1 is WSHSY and CDR2 is SAAADI. The ends lost 6 bases at V and 5 bases at J; junction bases unmatched: 12. CDR3 sequence (DNA): TGCGCCAGCAGGGCTGGGACAGGGGAAGGGCGGACTGAAGCTTTCTTT. Its translation: CASRAGTGEGRTEAFF.

The rearrangement links TRBV27 to TRBJ2-1, with TRBD2 matching over 8 bases. The CDR3 contains 12 residues. Trimming removed 0 bases from V and 12 bases from J; junction bases left unmatched: 1. Germline CDR1 and CDR2: MNHEY and SMNVEV (reference sequence). The CDR3 DNA sequence: TGTGCCAGCAGTTTATCAGGACTAGCGCAGTTCTTC. It yields the protein CASSLSGLAQFF.

The DNA for the CDR3 is TGCGCCAGCAGCCAAGCGGGGGGACGAATGAACACTGAAGCTTTCTTT. Translating it yields CASSQAGGRMNTEAFF. The V call is TRBV4-3, the J call TRBJ1-1; TRBD1 is a possible D gene (5 bases). With 1 base removed from V and 0 bases from J, the gap between germline ends came to 12 bases. The CDR3 contains 16 residues. Germline V CDR1 and CDR2: LGHNA, YSLEER.